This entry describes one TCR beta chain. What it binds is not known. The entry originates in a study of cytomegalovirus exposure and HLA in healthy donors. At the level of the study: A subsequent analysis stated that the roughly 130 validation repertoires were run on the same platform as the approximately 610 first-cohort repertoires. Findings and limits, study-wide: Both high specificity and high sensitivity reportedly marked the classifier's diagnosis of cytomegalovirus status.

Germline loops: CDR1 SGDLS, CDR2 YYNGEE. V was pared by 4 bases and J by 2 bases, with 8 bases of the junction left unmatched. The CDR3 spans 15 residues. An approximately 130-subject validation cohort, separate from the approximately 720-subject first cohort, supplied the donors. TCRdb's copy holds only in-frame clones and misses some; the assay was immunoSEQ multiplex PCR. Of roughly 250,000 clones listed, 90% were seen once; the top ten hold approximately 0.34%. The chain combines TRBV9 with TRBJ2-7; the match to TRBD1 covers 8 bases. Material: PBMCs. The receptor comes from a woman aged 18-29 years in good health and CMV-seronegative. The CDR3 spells CASSPSWTGTYEQYF. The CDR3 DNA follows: TGTGCCAGCAGCCCCTCTTGGACAGGGACCTACGAGCAGTACTTC.